This is a list of T cell receptor beta chains from one sample in a study of T-cell reconstitution after alpha-beta-depleted transplantation in children. TCRdb independently ran MiXCR on the PCR reads; one entry per CDR3 protein. The table records 7,300 or so distinct CDR3 sequences, 16% of them present only once. This specimen consisted of PBMCs, obtained before TCRalphabeta/CD19-depleted stem cell transplant. These receptor sequences come from a boy aged 2 to 10 with acute lymphoblastic leukemia, due to receive a stem cell transplant. Both conserved end residues are part of each CDR3. The D gene is left open where the match is weak. Rows give clone size only sometimes, using once, few, many, or a class for an expanded clone.

length: 14; size: many; D: .; V: TRBV29-1; J: TRBJ2-5; DNA: TGCAGCGTTATCTTCGCGGGACACCAAGAGACCCAGTACTTC; CDR3: CSVIFAGHQETQYF
length: 14; size: many; D: TRBD1; V: TRBV7-9; J: TRBJ1-2; DNA: TGTGCCAGCAGGACCGTGGACAGGAACTATGGCTACACCTTC; CDR3: CASRTVDRNYGYTF
length: 15; size: few; D: TRBD2; V: TRBV11-2; J: TRBJ2-3; DNA: TGTGCCAGCAGCTTAGGGCGGGGGGGCACAGATACGCAGTATTTT; CDR3: CASSLGRGGTDTQYF
length: 14; size: medium-sized; D: TRBD1; V: TRBV29-1; J: TRBJ2-7; DNA: TGCAGCGTTGAAGACGGGACAGAGTCCTACGAGCAGTACTTC; CDR3: CSVEDGTESYEQYF
length: 12; size: many; D: TRBD1; V: TRBV6-5; J: TRBJ2-2; DNA: TGTGCCAGCAGCCACAGGGGCGGGGAGCTGTTTTTT; CDR3: CASSHRGGELFF
length: 18; size: .; D: .; V: TRBV29-1; J: TRBJ2-5; DNA: TGCAGCGCCGAGGGACCACCAGGGAGGGGGGTCAACCAAGAGACCCAGTACTTC; CDR3: CSAEGPPGRGVNQETQYF
length: 17; size: .; D: .; V: TRBV3-1; J: TRBJ1-4; DNA: TGTGCCAGCAGCCAAGGGATCCTACTCGGGACTAATGAAAAACTGTTTTTT; CDR3: CASSQGILLGTNEKLFF
length: 17; size: medium-sized; D: TRBD2; V: TRBV4-3; J: TRBJ2-3; DNA: TGCGCCAGCAGCCTTGGTCGCGGGGGGGCCCGAACAGATACGCAGTATTTT; CDR3: CASSLGRGGARTDTQYF
length: 16; size: medium-sized; D: .; V: TRBV5-6; J: TRBJ1-5; DNA: TGTGCCAGCAGCGCGGGGGCCTTCAGAGGCAATCAGCCCCAGCATTTT; CDR3: CASSAGAFRGNQPQHF
length: 13; size: medium-sized; D: .; V: TRBV29-1; J: TRBJ1-2; DNA: TGCAGCGTTGAGTCGCGGACAGACTATGGCTACACCTTC; CDR3: CSVESRTDYGYTF
length: 15; size: medium-sized; D: TRBD2; V: TRBV5-5; J: TRBJ2-1; DNA: TGTGCCAGCAGCGTTATAGCGGGGGGTTACAATGAGCAGTTCTTC; CDR3: CASSVIAGGYNEQFF
length: 12; size: few; D: .; V: TRBV27; J: TRBJ2-7; DNA: TGTGCCAGCAGTCCTAACCGGCGCGAGCAGTACTTC; CDR3: CASSPNRREQYF
length: 13; size: many; D: .; V: TRBV28; J: TRBJ2-7; DNA: TGTGCCAGCAGTTTATGGGCCGGGGAAGAGCAGTACTTC; CDR3: CASSLWAGEEQYF
length: 13; size: .; D: .; V: TRBV9; J: TRBJ2-3; DNA: TGTGCCAGCAGCGAACGACAGGCAGATACGCAGTATTTT; CDR3: CASSERQADTQYF
length: 14; size: medium-sized; D: .; V: TRBV20-1; J: TRBJ1-2; DNA: TGCAGTGCTAGGACCGCGGGAGCAAACTATGGCTACACCTTC; CDR3: CSARTAGANYGYTF
length: 14; size: medium-sized; D: .; V: TRBV12-3/TRBV12-4; J: TRBJ2-7; DNA: TGTGCCAGCAGAGGCCCCAGGGAAGGCTACGAGCAGTACTTC; CDR3: CASRGPREGYEQYF
length: 14; size: many; D: .; V: TRBV7-2; J: TRBJ2-2; DNA: TGTGCCAGCAGAGGACAGCTTAACACCGGGGAGCTGTTTTTT; CDR3: CASRGQLNTGELFF
length: 14; size: many; D: TRBD1; V: TRBV28; J: TRBJ1-1; DNA: TGTGCCAGCAGGAGACAGGGATTGAACACTGAAGCTTTCTTT; CDR3: CASRRQGLNTEAFF
length: 14; size: many; D: TRBD2; V: TRBV5-1; J: TRBJ2-7; DNA: TGCGCCAGCAGCTTGGCCGGGACTACCTACGAGCAGTACTTC; CDR3: CASSLAGTTYEQYF
length: 13; size: medium-sized; D: .; V: TRBV28; J: TRBJ1-5; DNA: TGTGCCAGCAGTGACAGGTTGAATCAGCCCCAGCATTTT; CDR3: CASSDRLNQPQHF
length: 15; size: medium-sized; D: TRBD1; V: TRBV11-1; J: TRBJ2-7; DNA: TGTGCCAGCAGCCCCGAGGACAGGCCCTCCTACGAGCAGTACTTC; CDR3: CASSPEDRPSYEQYF
length: 14; size: medium-sized; D: .; V: TRBV3-1; J: TRBJ2-3; DNA: TGTGCCAGCAGCCAAGCAGTCAACACAGATACGCAGTATTTT; CDR3: CASSQAVNTDTQYF
length: 15; size: many; D: .; V: TRBV18; J: TRBJ2-1; DNA: TGTGCCAGCTCACCATCCCTCCTCGCGGGGACTGAGCAGTTCTTC; CDR3: CASSPSLLAGTEQFF
length: 16; size: many; D: TRBD1; V: TRBV6-1; J: TRBJ1-2; DNA: TGTGCCAGCAGTGAAGCGCAGGGGGAATGGAAGGATGGCTACACCTTC; CDR3: CASSEAQGEWKDGYTF
length: 13; size: .; D: .; V: TRBV4-3; J: TRBJ2-7; DNA: TGCGCCAGCAGCCAAAGACGATCCTACGAGCAGTACTTC; CDR3: CASSQRRSYEQYF
length: 13; size: many; D: .; V: TRBV12-3/TRBV12-4; J: TRBJ2-7; DNA: TGTGCCAGCAGTCCCGTGGGGGGCGGCGAGCAGTACTTC; CDR3: CASSPVGGGEQYF
length: 13; size: .; D: .; V: TRBV4-2; J: TRBJ1-5; DNA: TGTGCCTGCAGCCAAGAGGAGCGGCAGCCCCAGCATTTT; CDR3: CACSQEERQPQHF
length: 14; size: medium-sized; D: .; V: TRBV9; J: TRBJ2-7; DNA: TGTGCCAGCAGCGTGAGCTTCAACTCCTACGAGCAGTACTTC; CDR3: CASSVSFNSYEQYF
length: 16; size: medium-sized; D: TRBD1; V: TRBV5-1; J: TRBJ1-6; DNA: TGCGCCAGCAAGGACCGGCCTGGACAGGGGGCTTCACCCCTCCACTTT; CDR3: CASKDRPGQGASPLHF
length: 15; size: medium-sized; D: TRBD2; V: TRBV5-1; J: TRBJ2-7; DNA: TGCGCCAGCAGCTTAGCGGGGGGGGACTACTACGAGCAGTACTTC; CDR3: CASSLAGGDYYEQYF
length: 16; size: medium-sized; D: TRBD1; V: TRBV6-5; J: TRBJ2-7; DNA: TGTGCCAGCAGCCCTATTCCGCAGGGGGCGCCGGGCGAGCAGTACTTC; CDR3: CASSPIPQGAPGEQYF
length: 16; size: medium-sized; D: TRBD1; V: TRBV5-1; J: TRBJ1-1; DNA: TGCGCCAGCAGCTCATTCGGGCGGGACAGGGGCGCTGAAGCTTTCTTT; CDR3: CASSSFGRDRGAEAFF
length: 13; size: medium-sized; D: .; V: TRBV3-1; J: TRBJ2-7; DNA: TGTGCCAGCAGGATTACAGGGAGCGACGAGCAGTACTTC; CDR3: CASRITGSDEQYF
length: 13; size: .; D: TRBD1; V: TRBV2; J: TRBJ2-7; DNA: TGTGCCTTCATCTGGACAGGGGGTCTCGAGCAGTACTTC; CDR3: CAFIWTGGLEQYF
length: 16; size: medium-sized; D: TRBD2; V: TRBV3-1; J: TRBJ2-3; DNA: TGTGCCAGCAGCGCCCGACTAGCGGGGGGGGCCGATACGCAGTATTTT; CDR3: CASSARLAGGADTQYF
length: 15; size: medium-sized; D: TRBD2; V: TRBV27; J: TRBJ2-1; DNA: TGTGCCAGCAGTTTTAGGCGGGGGGCCAACAATGAGCAGTTCTTC; CDR3: CASSFRRGANNEQFF
length: 13; size: medium-sized; D: TRBD1; V: TRBV20-1; J: TRBJ1-5; DNA: TGCAGTGCAATGACAGGGAAAGGTCAGCCCCAGCATTTT; CDR3: CSAMTGKGQPQHF
length: 14; size: medium-sized; D: .; V: TRBV9; J: TRBJ2-1; DNA: TGTGCCAGCAGTGGGGGTCCCTCTTACAATGAGCAGTTCTTC; CDR3: CASSGGPSYNEQFF
length: 13; size: medium-sized; D: .; V: TRBV6-6; J: TRBJ1-1; DNA: TGTGCCAGCAGTTACATCGGGGGCACTGAAGCTTTCTTT; CDR3: CASSYIGGTEAFF
length: 16; size: .; D: .; V: TRBV7-9; J: TRBJ2-3; DNA: TGTGCCAGCAGCTTTCTCGTAGGGGGTTCAGCGGGAACGCAGTATTTT; CDR3: CASSFLVGGSAGTQYF
length: 13; size: many; D: .; V: TRBV5-5; J: TRBJ1-2; DNA: TGTGCCAGCAGCTTGGTAGATAACTATGGCTACACCTTC; CDR3: CASSLVDNYGYTF
length: 13; size: many; D: .; V: TRBV7-2; J: TRBJ2-6; DNA: TGTGCCAGCAGCCCCTTCAGGGGCGACGTCCTGACTTTC; CDR3: CASSPFRGDVLTF
length: 15; size: medium-sized; D: TRBD1; V: TRBV5-1; J: TRBJ2-7; DNA: TGCGCCAGCACCTTATGGACAGGGAAGTCCTACGAGCAGTACTTC; CDR3: CASTLWTGKSYEQYF
length: 14; size: many; D: TRBD1; V: TRBV6-1; J: TRBJ1-1; DNA: TGTGCCAGCAACCACAGGGGAATGAACACTGAAGCTTTCTTT; CDR3: CASNHRGMNTEAFF
length: 15; size: medium-sized; D: TRBD2; V: TRBV5-1; J: TRBJ2-3; DNA: TGCGCCAGCAGCCCAATAGCGGGGGACACAGATACGCAGTATTTT; CDR3: CASSPIAGDTDTQYF
length: 14; size: .; D: TRBD1; V: TRBV6-1; J: TRBJ1-5; DNA: TGTGCCAGCAGCTCGGGACAGGGTTATCAGCCCCAGCATTTT; CDR3: CASSSGQGYQPQHF
length: 15; size: .; D: TRBD2; V: TRBV5-1; J: TRBJ2-5; DNA: TGCGCCAGCAGCTCGGGAGCGGGAGCGTCAGAGACCCAGTACTTC; CDR3: CASSSGAGASETQYF
length: 16; size: medium-sized; D: .; V: TRBV7-9; J: TRBJ2-1; DNA: TGTGCCAGCAGCCCCTTATTGGCGGGGCCCTACAATGAGCAGTTCTTC; CDR3: CASSPLLAGPYNEQFF
length: 14; size: many; D: .; V: TRBV6-6; J: TRBJ1-5; DNA: TGTGCCAGCAGTTACGGATCCGGGGATCAGCCCCAGCATTTT; CDR3: CASSYGSGDQPQHF
length: 14; size: medium-sized; D: .; V: TRBV6-5; J: TRBJ1-6; DNA: TGTGCCAGCAGGAGGGAGGGGGATAATTCACCCCTCCACTTT; CDR3: CASRREGDNSPLHF
length: 15; size: many; D: .; V: TRBV9; J: TRBJ2-1; DNA: TGTGCCAGCAGCGTAGTGGAGGGGGGGAACAATGAGCAGTTCTTC; CDR3: CASSVVEGGNNEQFF
length: 14; size: .; D: .; V: TRBV7-9; J: TRBJ1-2; DNA: TGTGCCAGCAGCGAAGACGGAGGGTACGTTGGCTACACCTTC; CDR3: CASSEDGGYVGYTF
length: 17; size: medium-sized; D: .; V: TRBV7-9; J: TRBJ2-5; DNA: TGTGCCAGCAGCTTAGCGCAGGGGACGCCTGAAGGGGAGACCCAGTACTTC; CDR3: CASSLAQGTPEGETQYF
length: 12; size: many; D: TRBD2; V: TRBV20-1; J: TRBJ2-3; DNA: TGCAGTAGCGGGGGGGCCGGAGATACGCAGTATTTT; CDR3: CSSGGAGDTQYF
length: 13; size: medium-sized; D: .; V: TRBV7-9; J: TRBJ2-7; DNA: TGTGCCAGCAGCTTAGATGGGGTCACCGAGCAGTACTTC; CDR3: CASSLDGVTEQYF